The 21 T cell receptor beta chains below come from one sample, sequenced in a study of CD8+CD57+ T cells in acquired aplastic anemia. Using genomic DNA as the template, TCR beta VDJ and CDR3 profiling was carried out. TCRdb reprocessed the reads via MiXCR and lists one record per CDR3 protein. The sample yields around 170,000 distinct CDR3 sequences, 50% to 75% seen once. Source material: sorted CD4+, CD8+, or CD8+CD57+ T cells (not recorded which) from PBMCs. These receptors originate from a human donor in good health.

To note about this clonotype: The junction shows a germline mismatch at one end, possibly a read error. This CDR3 is CASSVAGGPNEQYF. The CDR3 DNA reads as TGTGCTAGCAGCGTGGCGGGAGGGCCGAACGAGCAGTACTTC. This chain uses TRBV9 with TRBJ2-7; TRBD2 aligns across 9 bases. Germline assignment: CDR1 SGDLS and CDR2 YYNGEE. There are 14 residues in the CDR3.

This clonotype has just one count. This chain connects TRBV20-1 to TRBJ1-4; a possible D gene is TRBD1 (6 bases). Germline V CDR1 and CDR2: DFQATT, SNEGSKA (reference sequence). This CDR3 region has 17 residues. V was pared by 0 bases and J by 2 bases, with 16 bases between. Here the CDR3 DNA reads TGCAGTGCTAGAGATCTCAGGGGAAGTGGTACTAATGAAAAACTGTTTTTT. Translated, it gives CSARDLRGSGTNEKLFF.

This CDR3 is CASSPGLGFGEKETQYF. As DNA, the CDR3 is TGTGCCAGCAGCCCCGGCCTGGGGTTCGGGGAGAAAGAGACCCAGTACTTC. This sequence joins TRBV5-8 and TRBJ2-5, with D possibly TRBD2 on 5 matching bases. V lost 4 bases and J 3 bases, leaving 22 bases between the germline ends. This CDR3 comprises 17 residues. Looked up from germline, CDR1 is SGHTS and CDR2 is YDEGEE.

The V and J genes are TRBV15 and TRBJ2-1, with D possibly matching TRBD1 (5 bases). V gave up 0 bases and J gave up 5 bases, with 14 bases separating them. The CDR3 totals 16 residues. From germline, CDR1 is LNHNV and CDR2 YYDKDF (reference sequence). CDR3 sequence (DNA): TGTGCCACCAGCAGAGATGGAAGGGGCGGTGACAATGAGCAGTTCTTC. Translation: CATSRDGRGGDNEQFF.

V usage is TRBV20-1 and J usage is TRBJ2-7; D possibly corresponds to TRBD2 (5 bases). Germline V gives CDR1 DFQATT, CDR2 SNEGSKA (reference sequence). This CDR3 is 11 amino acids long. V was clipped by 2 bases and J by 7 bases, with 9 bases between them. This CDR3 is CSARIGEEQYF. Here the CDR3 DNA reads TGCAGTGCTAGAATTGGGGAGGAGCAGTACTTC.

The chain is built from TRBV5-1 and TRBJ2-5; 11 bases fit TRBD1. Germline CDR1 reads SGHRS; CDR2 reads YFSETQ. The CDR3 is made up of 14 amino acids. V trimming: 4 bases; J trimming: 9 bases; junction bases outside the gene matches: 8. The CDR3 spells CASSSPGQGAAQYF. The CDR3 coding sequence is TGCGCCAGCAGCAGCCCCGGACAGGGGGCGGCCCAGTACTTC.

The chain recombines TRBV15 with TRBJ2-3; 11 bases are a match to TRBD2. Germline V gene sequence: CDR1 LNHNV, CDR2 YYDKDF (reference sequence). This CDR3 is 18 amino acids long. The V and J ends lost 0 bases and 5 bases, in that order; junction bases with no gene match: 10. DNA for the CDR3: TGTGCCACCAGCAGAGAACTAGCGGGAGAGGGGTTAGTAGATACGCAGTATTTT. It translates to CATSRELAGEGLVDTQYF.

The chain is built from TRBV9 and TRBJ2-2; the match to TRBD2 covers 7 bases. Germline trimming cut 3 bases from V and 7 bases from J; bases unmatched to any gene: 0. The CDR3 sequence is 12 residues long. CDR1 and CDR2 from the germline V gene are SGDLS and YYNGEE. The CDR3 DNA follows: TGTGCCAGCAGCGGGACTAGCGGGGAGCTGTTTTTT. Translating gives CASSGTSGELFF.

This clonotype was counted between two and nine times. This sequence joins TRBV6-2 or TRBV6-3 and TRBJ2-3; perhaps D is TRBD1 or TRBD2 (5 bases each). The CDR3 loop spans 15 amino acids. CDR1 MNHEY and CDR2 SVGEGT come from the germline V gene. V was pared by 2 bases and J by 3 bases, with 12 bases between. CDR3 region: CASSYGGRRTDTQYF. CDR3 nucleotide sequence: TGTGCCAGCAGTTACGGGGGAAGAAGGACAGATACGCAGTATTTT.

A few counts support this clonotype. Germline is not matched at one junction end, which may reflect a read error. The chain recombines TRBV5-1 with TRBJ1-1, with D possibly matching TRBD1 (5 bases). The CDR3 contains 13 residues. In germline, CDR1 is SGHRS, CDR2 YFSETQ. The CDR3 DNA sequence: TGTGCCAGCAGTTTACGGGGGGGGACTGAAGCTTTCTTT. This gives the protein CASSLRGGTEAFF. The full variable domain, rest sourced from reference TRBV5-1 and TRBJ1-1, is KAGVTQTPRYLIKTRGQQVTLSCSPISGHRSVSWYQQTPGQGLQFLFEYFSETQRNKGNFPGRFSGRQFSNSRSEMNVSTLELGDSALYLCASSLRGGTEAFFGQGTRLTVV.

This chain joins TRBV24-1 and TRBJ2-1, with D perhaps TRBD2 (7 bases). This CDR3 region has 16 residues. Trimming left V 7 bases short and J 3 bases short, with 18 bases between. The germline gives CDR1 KGHDR, CDR2 SFDVKD. Written as DNA, the CDR3 is TGTGCCACCAGGGGGGGCGGCGGGGGTTACTACAATGAGCAGTTCTTC. Protein sequence: CATRGGGGGYYNEQFF.

The chain uses TRBV10-3 and TRBJ1-2; D gene ambiguous. The CDR3 contains 14 residues. The germline V gene encodes CDR1 ENHRY and CDR2 SYGVKD. Trimming left V 5 bases short and J 7 bases short, with 17 bases between. CDR3: CAISSPHGLTGYTF. In nucleotides, the CDR3 is TGTGCCATCAGTTCCCCACATGGATTGACTGGCTACACCTTC.

The chain couples TRBV29-1 to TRBJ1-1; weak D call: TRBD1 (5 bases). The ends were cut back, 5 bases at V and 2 bases at J, with 12 bases in the middle. CDR3 length: 13 residues. Germline CDR1 and CDR2: SQVTM and ANQGSEA. As DNA, the CDR3 is TGCAGCGTTATTGGACATTTTAACACTGAAGCTTTCTTT. Its translation: CSVIGHFNTEAFF.

The CDR3 region has the DNA TGCAGTGCTAGAGGGGGCCGAGTAAGCTACGAGCAGTACTTC. It specifies CSARGGRVSYEQYF. The chain carries TRBV20-1 and TRBJ2-7, with D perhaps TRBD1 (5 bases). Trimming took 1 base from V and 3 from J, leaving 13 bases between them. The CDR3 is 14 amino acids. Germline V gene sequence: CDR1 DFQATT, CDR2 SNEGSKA (reference sequence).

The V and J genes are TRBV12-3 or TRBV12-4 and TRBJ1-1; D may be TRBD1 (5 bases). This CDR3 comprises 15 residues. V was shortened by 6 bases and J by 7 bases, with 21 bases between the two germline ends. The CDR3 sequence is CASRAFREGGLEAFF. DNA of the CDR3: TGTGCCAGCAGGGCCTTCAGGGAGGGCGGACTTGAAGCTTTCTTT.

This chain links TRBV15 with TRBJ2-1; 7 nucleotides line up with TRBD1. In germline, CDR1 is LNHNV, CDR2 YYDKDF (reference sequence). This CDR3 has 13 amino acids. V lost 3 bases, J lost 9 bases, and 5 bases stayed unmatched. CDR3 sequence reads: CATSSDRVGEQFF. CDR3 coding DNA: TGTGCCACCAGCAGTGACAGGGTCGGTGAGCAGTTCTTC.

The chain joins TRBV19 to TRBJ1-6, with a possible D match to TRBD1 (6 bases). The CDR3 has 15 amino acids. Germline V lookup: CDR1 LNHDA, CDR2 SQIVND (reference sequence). V was trimmed by 6 bases and J by 5 bases, leaving 14 bases between them. CDR3 sequence reads: CASREWGQDNSPLHF. CDR3 DNA sequence: TGTGCCAGTAGGGAGTGGGGACAAGATAATTCACCCCTCCACTTT.

The sample holds many counts of this clonotype. The chain joins TRBV13 to TRBJ2-1; a possible D gene is TRBD1 (5 bases). V lost 6 bases, J lost 4 bases, and 10 bases lay in between. Germline V gene data show CDR1 as PRHDT and CDR2 as FYEKMQ (reference sequence). This CDR3 has 13 amino acids. The CDR3 loop reads CASRGAPYNEQFF. The CDR3 DNA is TGTGCCAGCAGAGGGGCACCATACAATGAGCAGTTCTTC.

This chain joins TRBV7-2 and TRBJ2-1, with D perhaps TRBD1 (6 bases). The germline V gene has CDR1 SGHTA and CDR2 FQGNSA. The CDR3 has 14 residues. The V and J ends lost 4 bases and 7 bases respectively, with 14 bases between them. The CDR3 coding sequence is TGTGCCAGCAGCTGGTGGGACAAACGGAATGAGCAGTTCTTC. Its protein product is CASSWWDKRNEQFF.

The rearrangement links TRBV19 to TRBJ1-6; D perhaps matches TRBD1 (6 bases). Per germline, CDR1 LNHDA and CDR2 SQIVND (reference sequence). Deletions cut 5 bases from V and 9 bases from J, with 14 bases between. The CDR3 has 14 residues. The CDR3 DNA reads TGTGCCAGTAGTTCTCCCAGGGGACTTTCACCCCTCCACTTT. Its protein product is CASSSPRGLSPLHF.

This clonotype was seen many times. The rearrangement uses TRBV4-2 and TRBJ2-7; perhaps TRBD1 as D (6 bases). CDR1 and CDR2 from the germline V gene are LGHNA and YNFKEQ. The germline V and J ends were trimmed by 0 bases and 0 bases, with 12 bases remaining between them. The CDR3 runs to 16 residues. The CDR3 bases are TGTGCCAGCAGCCAAGATCTTGGGGGCTCCTCCTACGAGCAGTACTTC. Translation gives CASSQDLGGSSYEQYF.